A selection of T cell receptor beta chains follows, all from one sample in a study of T cells in Graves' hyperthyroidism and ophthalmopathy. One entry per CDR3 protein results from TCRdb running MiXCR on the multiplex PCR reads. The table shows 500,000 to 800,000 distinct CDR3 sequences, with more than 14% occurring only once. Sample: blood. The receptors shown here come from a woman aged 45-65 years with Graves' ophthalmopathy. CDR3s include the opening cysteine and the closing phenylalanine or tryptophan. The D gene is left open where the match is weak. Rows may omit the clone size; those that give it use once, few, many or a size class.

J gene	D gene	V gene	clone size	CDR3 DNA	CDR3 protein
TRBJ1-6	.	TRBV12-5	many	TGTGCTAGTGGTTTTTTACCAGAAAAATCTAATTCACCCCTCCACTTT	CASGFLPEKSNSPLHF
TRBJ2-5	TRBD1	TRBV29-1	few	TGCAGCACCCGACAGGGTGAGACCCAGTACTTC	CSTRQGETQYF
TRBJ1-3	.	TRBV12-3/TRBV12-4	many	TGTGCCAGCAGTTTCGACGGGTCGGCAAACTCTGGAAACACCATATATTTT	CASSFDGSANSGNTIYF
TRBJ1-6	.	TRBV4-1	few	TGCGCCAGCAGCCAAGATATGGGAACTCTGAATTCACCCCTCCACTTT	CASSQDMGTLNSPLHF
TRBJ2-5	TRBD2	TRBV5-1	.	TGCGCCAGCAGCTTATCCTTAGCGGGAGCCCAAGAGACCCAGTACTTC	CASSLSLAGAQETQYF
TRBJ1-2	.	TRBV28	many	TGTGCCAGCAATATCCCCCGAGACAAGCAGGGAAACTATGGCTACACCTTC	CASNIPRDKQGNYGYTF
TRBJ2-3	.	TRBV7-2	many	TGTGCCAGCAGCTTAGATGGGAGTAGAGGAGATACGCAGTATTTT	CASSLDGSRGDTQYF
TRBJ1-6	TRBD1	TRBV30	many	TGTGCCTGGAGTACGCGGACAGGGCTAAGCTCCTATAATTCACCCCTCCACTTT	CAWSTRTGLSSYNSPLHF
TRBJ1-1	.	TRBV15	many	TGTGCCACCAGCAGGAACACAGGGTTCGCTGAAGCTTTCTTT	CATSRNTGFAEAFF
TRBJ1-5	.	TRBV6-1	.	TGTGCCAGCAGTCGGGGCGTGGAGCAGCCCCAGCATTTT	CASSRGVEQPQHF